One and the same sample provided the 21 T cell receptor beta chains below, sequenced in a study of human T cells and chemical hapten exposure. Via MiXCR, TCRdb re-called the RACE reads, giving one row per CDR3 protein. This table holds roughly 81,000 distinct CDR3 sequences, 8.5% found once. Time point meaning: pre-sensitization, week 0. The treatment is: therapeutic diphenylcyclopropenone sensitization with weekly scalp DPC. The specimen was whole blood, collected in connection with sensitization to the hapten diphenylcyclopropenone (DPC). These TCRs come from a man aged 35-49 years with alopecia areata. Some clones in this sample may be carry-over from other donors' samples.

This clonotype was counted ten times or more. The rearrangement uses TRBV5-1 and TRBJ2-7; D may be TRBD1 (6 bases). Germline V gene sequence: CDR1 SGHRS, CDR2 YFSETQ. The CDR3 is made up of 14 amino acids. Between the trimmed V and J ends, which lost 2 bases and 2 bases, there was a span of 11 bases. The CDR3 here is CASSFTDRTYEQYF. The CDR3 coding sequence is TGCGCCAGCAGCTTCACCGACAGGACCTACGAGCAGTACTTC.

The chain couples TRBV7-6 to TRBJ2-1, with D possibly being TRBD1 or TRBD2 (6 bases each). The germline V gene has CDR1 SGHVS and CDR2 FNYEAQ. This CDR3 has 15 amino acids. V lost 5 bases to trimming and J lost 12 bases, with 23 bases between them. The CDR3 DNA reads TGTGCCAGCAGCGCGCACTTAGCGGAAGGGGGTGGGCAGTTCTTC. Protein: CASSAHLAEGGGQFF.

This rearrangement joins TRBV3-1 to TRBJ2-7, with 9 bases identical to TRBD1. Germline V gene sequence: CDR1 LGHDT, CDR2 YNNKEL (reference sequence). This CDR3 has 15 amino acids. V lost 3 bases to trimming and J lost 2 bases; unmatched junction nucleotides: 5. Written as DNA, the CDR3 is TGTGCCAGCAGCCAGACCGGGACAGGGACCTACGAGCAGTACGTC. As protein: CASSQTGTGTYEQYV.

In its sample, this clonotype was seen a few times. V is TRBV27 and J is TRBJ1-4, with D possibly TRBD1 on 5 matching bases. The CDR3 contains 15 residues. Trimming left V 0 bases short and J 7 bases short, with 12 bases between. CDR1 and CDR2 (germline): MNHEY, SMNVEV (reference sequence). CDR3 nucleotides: TGTGCCAGCAGTTTATCGAGCCAGGGAGGTGAAAAACTGTTTTTT. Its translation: CASSLSSQGGEKLFF.

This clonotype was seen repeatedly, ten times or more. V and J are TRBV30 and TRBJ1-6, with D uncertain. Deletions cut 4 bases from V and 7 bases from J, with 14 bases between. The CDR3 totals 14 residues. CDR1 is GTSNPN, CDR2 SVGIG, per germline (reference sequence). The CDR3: CAWNEGVRNSPLHF. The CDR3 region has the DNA TGTGCCTGGAACGAGGGTGTAAGAAATTCACCCCTCCACTTT.

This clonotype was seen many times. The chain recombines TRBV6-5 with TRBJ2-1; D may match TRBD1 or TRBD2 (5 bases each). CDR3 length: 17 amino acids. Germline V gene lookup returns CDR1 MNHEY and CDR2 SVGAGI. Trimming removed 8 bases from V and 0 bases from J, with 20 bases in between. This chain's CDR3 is CASQRGRARSSYNEQFF. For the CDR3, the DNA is TGTGCCAGCCAACGGGGCCGGGCGCGGAGCTCCTACAATGAGCAGTTCTTC.

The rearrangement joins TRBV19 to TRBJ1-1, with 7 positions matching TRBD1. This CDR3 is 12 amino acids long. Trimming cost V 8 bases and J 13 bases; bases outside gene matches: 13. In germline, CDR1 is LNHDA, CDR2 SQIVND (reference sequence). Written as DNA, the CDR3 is TGTGCCAGTGGGATCGTCCGGGACAGAATTTTCTTT. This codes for CASGIVRDRIFF.

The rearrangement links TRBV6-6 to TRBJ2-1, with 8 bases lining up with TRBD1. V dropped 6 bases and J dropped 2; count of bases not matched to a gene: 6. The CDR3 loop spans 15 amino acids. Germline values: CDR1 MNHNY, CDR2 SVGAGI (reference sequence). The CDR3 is CASSPDRDTYNEQFF. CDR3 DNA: TGTGCCAGCAGCCCGGACAGGGACACCTACAATGAGCAGTTCTTC.

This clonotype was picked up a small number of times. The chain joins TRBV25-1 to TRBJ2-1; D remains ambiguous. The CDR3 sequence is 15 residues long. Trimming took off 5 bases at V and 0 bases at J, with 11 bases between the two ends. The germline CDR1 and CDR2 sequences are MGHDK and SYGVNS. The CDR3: CASSPSWSSYNEQFF. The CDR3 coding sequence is TGTGCCAGCAGTCCCAGCTGGAGCTCCTACAATGAGCAGTTCTTC.

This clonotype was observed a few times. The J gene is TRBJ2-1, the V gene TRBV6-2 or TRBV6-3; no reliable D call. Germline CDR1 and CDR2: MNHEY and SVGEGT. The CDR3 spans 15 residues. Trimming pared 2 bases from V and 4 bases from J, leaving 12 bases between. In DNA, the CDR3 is TGTGCCAGCAGTTACGGCGGCAAGCTATACAATGAGCAGTTCTTC. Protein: CASSYGGKLYNEQFF.

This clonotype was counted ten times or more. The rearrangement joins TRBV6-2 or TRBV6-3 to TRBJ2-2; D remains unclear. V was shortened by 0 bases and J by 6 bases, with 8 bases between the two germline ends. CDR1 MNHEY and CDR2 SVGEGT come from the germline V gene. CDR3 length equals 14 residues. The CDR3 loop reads CASSYSLPSGELFF. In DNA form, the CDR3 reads TGTGCCAGCAGTTACTCCCTCCCATCCGGGGAGCTGTTTTTT.

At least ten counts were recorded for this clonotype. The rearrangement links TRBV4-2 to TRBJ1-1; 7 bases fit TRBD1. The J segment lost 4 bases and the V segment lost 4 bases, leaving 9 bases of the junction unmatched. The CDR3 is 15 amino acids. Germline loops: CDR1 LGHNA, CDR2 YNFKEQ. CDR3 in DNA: TGTGCCAGCAGCCCTTCAGGACAGGCCAGCACTGAAGCTTTCTTT. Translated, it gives CASSPSGQASTEAFF.

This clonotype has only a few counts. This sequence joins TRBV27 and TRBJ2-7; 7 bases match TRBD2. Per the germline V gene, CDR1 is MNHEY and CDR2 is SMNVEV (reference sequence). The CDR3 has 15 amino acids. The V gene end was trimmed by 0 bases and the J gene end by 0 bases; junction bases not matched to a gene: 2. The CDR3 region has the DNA TGTGCCAGCAGTTTATCCCGGGACTACTCCTACGAGCAGTACTTC. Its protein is CASSLSRDYSYEQYF.

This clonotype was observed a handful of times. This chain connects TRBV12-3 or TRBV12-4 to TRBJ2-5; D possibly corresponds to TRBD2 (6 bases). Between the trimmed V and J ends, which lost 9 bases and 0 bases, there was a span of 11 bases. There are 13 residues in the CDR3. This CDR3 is CASQSGDQETQYF. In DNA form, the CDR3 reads TGTGCCAGTCAATCGGGGGACCAAGAGACCCAGTACTTC.

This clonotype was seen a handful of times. Here the CDR3 DNA reads TGTGCCAGCAGCTTGCAAGGACAATATTACCAAGAGACCCAGTACTTC. Protein sequence: CASSLQGQYYQETQYF. This sequence joins TRBV5-4 and TRBJ2-5; weak D call: TRBD1 (5 bases). V lost 1 base and J lost 0, with 13 bases in between. Per germline, CDR1 SGHNT and CDR2 YYREEE (reference sequence). The CDR3 contains 16 residues.

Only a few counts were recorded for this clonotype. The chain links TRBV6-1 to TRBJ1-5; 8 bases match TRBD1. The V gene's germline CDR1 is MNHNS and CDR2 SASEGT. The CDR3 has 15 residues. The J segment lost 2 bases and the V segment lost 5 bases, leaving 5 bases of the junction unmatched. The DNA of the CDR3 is TGTGCCAGCAGTCTTACGGGACAGGGCAATCAGCCCCAGCATTTT. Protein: CASSLTGQGNQPQHF.

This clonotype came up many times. CDR3 protein: CSGGGDRYGYTF. The CDR3, as DNA: TGCAGCGGGGGAGGGGACAGATATGGCTACACCTTC. The chain couples TRBV29-1 to TRBJ1-2; TRBD1 aligns across 7 bases. With 7 bases clipped from V and 5 bases from J, the junction kept 7 bases outside the gene matches. Looked up from germline, CDR1 is SQVTM and CDR2 is ANQGSEA. This CDR3 has 12 amino acids.

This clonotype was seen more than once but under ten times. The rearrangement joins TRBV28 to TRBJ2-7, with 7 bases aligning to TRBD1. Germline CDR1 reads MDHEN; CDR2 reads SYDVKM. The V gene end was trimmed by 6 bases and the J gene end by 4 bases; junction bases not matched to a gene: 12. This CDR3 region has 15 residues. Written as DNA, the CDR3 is TGTGCCAGCAGGACTTCCGGGACAGAAAGTTACGAGCAGTACGTC. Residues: CASRTSGTESYEQYV.

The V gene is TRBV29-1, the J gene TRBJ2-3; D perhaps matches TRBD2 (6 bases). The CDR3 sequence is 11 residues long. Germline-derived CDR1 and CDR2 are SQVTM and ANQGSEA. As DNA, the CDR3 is TGCGCGGGGACTGCCATGGGTACGCAGTATTTT. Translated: CAGTAMGTQYF.

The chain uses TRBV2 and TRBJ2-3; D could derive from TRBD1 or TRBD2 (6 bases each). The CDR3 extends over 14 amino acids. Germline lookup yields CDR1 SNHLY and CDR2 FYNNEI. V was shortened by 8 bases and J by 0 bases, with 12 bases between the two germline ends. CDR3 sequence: CASSGGGSTDTQYF. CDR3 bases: TGTGCCAGCTCCGGGGGCGGGAGCACAGATACGCAGTATTTT.

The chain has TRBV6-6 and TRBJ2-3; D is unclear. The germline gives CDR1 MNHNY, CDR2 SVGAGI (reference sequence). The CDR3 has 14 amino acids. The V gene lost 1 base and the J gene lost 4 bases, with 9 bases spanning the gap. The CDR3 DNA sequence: TGTGCCAGCAGTTACTTAGAATTTTCAGATACGCAGTATTTT. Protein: CASSYLEFSDTQYF.